Following are 6 T cell receptor beta chains from one sample sequenced in a study of cytomegalovirus exposure and HLA in healthy donors. With 60 Vbeta and 13 Jbeta primers, the PCR was carried out. TCRdb's table, derived via immunoSEQ multiplex PCR, lists solely in-frame clones and lacks some. The repertoire holds some 200,000 clones, with about 62% as singletons. What was sequenced was PBMCs. The receptors originated from a man aged 40-50 years in good health and CMV-seronegative.

The CDR3 DNA reads TGTGCCAGCAGTTTAATGGGCGGGGGGCCGTACCAAGAGACCCAGTACTTC. Its protein product is CASSLMGGGPYQETQYF. This chain links TRBV27 with TRBJ2-5; 8 nucleotides align to TRBD2. The trim removed 2 bases at V and 0 bases at J, leaving 8 bases unmatched. The CDR3 is 17 residues long. Per the germline V gene, CDR1 is MNHEY and CDR2 is SMNVEV (reference sequence).

This clone occurred a few times. This chain joins TRBV27 and TRBJ1-5, with D tentatively TRBD1 (6 bases). Trimming shortened V by 3 bases and J by 6 bases, and 12 bases separated the two germline ends. The CDR3 contains 14 residues. The germline V gene has CDR1 MNHEY and CDR2 SMNVEV (reference sequence). This chain's CDR3 is CASSFSGERQPQHF. The CDR3 nucleotides read TGTGCCAGCAGTTTTTCAGGGGAACGTCAGCCCCAGCATTTT.

This sequence joins TRBV4-2 and TRBJ2-3; 13 nucleotides match TRBD2. Germline CDR1 is LGHNA and CDR2 is YNFKEQ. J lost 3 bases, V lost 3 bases, and 3 bases had no gene match. CDR3 length: 16 amino acids. Written as DNA, the CDR3 is TGTGCCAGCAGCCACCGGACTAGCGGGGGTACAGATACGCAGTATTTT. Its translation: CASSHRTSGGTDTQYF.

This clone was recorded once. The DNA of the CDR3 is TGTGCTAGTGGTTTGGGACTAGCGAATGCAGATACGCAGTATTTT. This sequence encodes CASGLGLANADTQYF. V and J are TRBV12-5 and TRBJ2-3, with 8 bases that match TRBD2. Looked up from germline, CDR1 is LGHNT and CDR2 is FRNRAP. The CDR3 is 15 residues long. V gave up 1 base and J gave up 4 bases; unmatched junction bases: 4.

The chain combines TRBV11-2 with TRBJ1-1; 8 bases fit TRBD1. Trimming cost V 5 bases and J 8 bases; bases outside gene matches: 13. This CDR3 has 15 residues. Germline CDR1 SGHAT, CDR2 FQNNGV. The CDR3 loop is CASSPRRQGSSEAFF. CDR3 sequence (DNA): TGTGCCAGCAGCCCCCGGCGACAGGGGAGCTCAGAAGCTTTCTTT.

The chain joins TRBV10-2 to TRBJ2-2; D gene ambiguous. V lost 3 bases, J lost 0 bases, and 11 bases lay in between. This CDR3 comprises 16 residues. Looked up from germline, CDR1 is WSHSY and CDR2 is SAAADI. This CDR3 is CASSDTVFANTGELFF. The DNA for the CDR3 is TGCGCCAGCAGTGATACGGTGTTCGCGAACACCGGGGAGCTGTTTTTT.